Presented here are 15 T cell receptor beta chains from one specimen sequenced in a study of human T cells and chemical hapten exposure. The time point here: pre-sensitization, week 0. As for treatment: therapeutic diphenylcyclopropenone sensitization with weekly scalp DPC. One entry per CDR3 protein results from TCRdb running MiXCR on the RACE reads. The sample shows roughly 100,000 distinct CDR3 sequences, roughly 12% of them seen only once. This sample comprised whole blood, obtained in connection with sensitization to the hapten diphenylcyclopropenone (DPC). The receptors shown here come from a woman aged 45-59 years with alopecia areata. Some clones in this sample may be carry-over from other donors' samples.

This clonotype was seen repeatedly, ten times or more. This rearrangement joins TRBV4-1 to TRBJ1-4, with 7 bases fitting TRBD1. In germline, CDR1 is MGHRA, CDR2 YSYEKL. V lost 4 bases, J lost 4 bases, and 6 bases stayed unmatched. The CDR3 contains 15 residues. CDR3 protein: CASSPGTAYNEKLFF. CDR3 coding DNA: TGCGCCAGCAGCCCTGGGACAGCATATAATGAAAAACTGTTTTTT.

This clonotype occurred many times. This rearrangement joins TRBV19 to TRBJ2-3, with D maybe TRBD1 (6 bases). Between the trimmed V and J ends, which lost 5 bases and 2 bases, there was a span of 26 bases. In germline, CDR1 is LNHDA, CDR2 SQIVND (reference sequence). This CDR3 is built from 19 residues. CDR3: CASSSTLRDNYGDTDTQYF. The CDR3, as DNA: TGTGCCAGTAGTTCAACCCTCCGGGACAACTATGGGGACACAGATACGCAGTATTTT. Variable domain in full (rest from reference TRBV19 and TRBJ2-3): DGGITQSPKYLFRKEGQNVTLSCEQNLNHDAMYWYRQDPGQGLRLIYYSQIVNDFQKGDIAEGYSVSREKKESFPLTVTSAQKNPTAFYLCASSSTLRDNYGDTDTQYFGPGTRLTVL.

This clonotype has at least ten counts. The J gene is TRBJ2-7, the V gene TRBV3-1; tentatively, D is TRBD1 (6 bases). The germline V and J ends were trimmed by 4 bases and 4 bases, with 14 bases remaining between them. This CDR3 comprises 14 residues. From germline, CDR1 is LGHDT and CDR2 YNNKEL (reference sequence). Written as DNA, the CDR3 is TGTGCCAGCAGCCGGGGGCAGGGCGGGTACGAGCAGTACTTC. It specifies CASSRGQGGYEQYF.

This clonotype was picked up a small number of times. The V gene is TRBV18, the J gene TRBJ2-2, with D maybe TRBD2 (5 bases). This CDR3 spans 15 amino acids. CDR1 KGHSH and CDR2 LQKENI come from the germline V gene. The ends were cut back, 3 bases at V and 3 bases at J, with 11 bases in the middle. The chain's CDR3 is CASSPMSGDTGELFF. The CDR3 DNA reads TGTGCCAGCTCACCTATGTCCGGGGACACCGGGGAGCTGTTTTTT.

This clonotype was counted only a few times. The V and J genes are TRBV3-1 and TRBJ2-1; weak D call: TRBD1 (5 bases). The length of the CDR3 is 14 residues. Trimming left V 4 bases short and J 6 bases short, with 13 bases between. Germline V CDR1 and CDR2: LGHDT, YNNKEL (reference sequence). The CDR3 spells CASSRAGMGNEQFF. For the CDR3, the DNA is TGTGCCAGCAGCCGCGCAGGGATGGGCAATGAGCAGTTCTTC.

The chain couples TRBV7-6 to TRBJ2-3, with D maybe TRBD1 (6 bases). CDR1 SGHVS and CDR2 FNYEAQ come from the germline V gene. CDR3 size: 15 residues. V shed 1 base and J shed 4 bases, with 12 bases lying between them. The CDR3: CASSLVQGSADTQYF. The CDR3 region has the DNA TGTGCCAGCAGCTTAGTCCAGGGGTCTGCAGATACGCAGTATTTT.

This chain links TRBV28 with TRBJ2-5; weak D call: TRBD2 (6 bases). The CDR3 totals 16 residues. V was cut by 8 bases and J by 2 bases, with 21 bases left in between. Germline lookup yields CDR1 MDHEN and CDR2 SYDVKM. CDR3 coding DNA: TGTGCCAGCGGCAAACTGGGGAGGCCAGGGCAAGAGACCCAGTACTTC. Protein sequence: CASGKLGRPGQETQYF. Together with reference TRBV28 and TRBJ2-5, the CDR3 gives the full variable domain: DVKVTQSSRYLVKRTGEKVFLECVQDMDHENMFWYRQDPGLGLRLIYFSYDVKMKEKGDIPEGYSVSREKKERFSLILESASTNQTSMYLCASGKLGRPGQETQYFGPGTRLLVL.

This clonotype was recorded at least ten times. The CDR3 loop is CASSEGWRRTEAFF. DNA for the CDR3: TGTGCCAGCAGCGAAGGTTGGAGACGAACTGAAGCTTTCTTT. The J gene is TRBJ1-1, the V gene TRBV11-2; D is ambiguous. V shed 5 bases and J shed 5 bases, with 15 bases lying between them. CDR1 is SGHAT, CDR2 FQNNGV, per germline. The CDR3 is made up of 14 amino acids.

The chain carries TRBV4-3 and TRBJ2-1, with no clear D. Germline CDR1 reads LGHNA; CDR2 reads YSLEER. The CDR3 is 15 amino acids. V was cut by 1 base and J by 8 bases, with 15 bases left in between. The CDR3 DNA reads TGCGCCAGCAGCCAAGTCGGGCATTTGGTCCATGAGCAGTTCTTC. Amino acids: CASSQVGHLVHEQFF.

This clonotype was counted a single time. The chain uses TRBV6-5 and TRBJ1-5; TRBD1 is a possible D gene (5 bases). V dropped 0 bases and J dropped 3 bases, with 9 bases sitting between them. The CDR3 totals 15 residues. The V gene's germline CDR1 is MNHEY and CDR2 SVGAGI. The DNA for the CDR3 is TGTGCCAGCAGTTACTCCTTCGGGGCCAATCAGCCCCAGCATTTT. Translating gives CASSYSFGANQPQHF.

The chain links TRBV7-9 to TRBJ2-7; possibly TRBD2 for D (5 bases). This CDR3 is built from 14 residues. The germline CDR1 and CDR2 sequences are SEHNR and FQNEAQ (reference sequence). V dropped 4 bases and J dropped 2 bases, with 12 bases sitting between them. CDR3 amino acids: CASSWSGATYEQYF. In nucleotides, the CDR3 is TGTGCCAGCAGCTGGAGCGGCGCGACCTACGAGCAGTACTTC.

This rearrangement joins TRBV7-6 to TRBJ2-2; the match to TRBD2 covers 9 bases. This CDR3 is 18 amino acids long. Germline CDR1 and CDR2: SGHVS and FNYEAQ. Trimming cost V 1 base and J 4 bases; bases outside gene matches: 10. This chain's CDR3 is CASSLGLAGSSGTGELFF. The CDR3 DNA reads TGTGCCAGCAGCTTAGGCCTAGCGGGAAGTTCGGGCACCGGGGAGCTGTTTTTT.

There are many counts of this clonotype. The chain carries TRBV7-9 and TRBJ1-4; the D gene is possibly TRBD1 (6 bases). The CDR3 has 14 amino acids. CDR1 and CDR2 from the germline V gene are SEHNR and FQNEAQ (reference sequence). Deletions cut 5 bases from V and 3 bases from J, with 10 bases between. CDR3 DNA: TGTGCCAGCAGCCCACAGGGAGCTAATGAAAAACTGTTTTTT. Encoded protein: CASSPQGANEKLFF.

This clonotype was seen repeatedly, ten times or more. The gene calls are TRBV2 and TRBJ2-3; D perhaps matches TRBD2 (6 bases). V was pared by 5 bases and J by 0 bases, with 9 bases between. Per germline, CDR1 SNHLY and CDR2 FYNNEI. CDR3 size: 14 residues. CDR3 residues: CASSPGLSTDTQYF. The CDR3 DNA follows: TGTGCCAGCAGTCCGGGACTCAGCACAGATACGCAGTATTTT.

This clonotype turned up a few times. The chain is built from TRBV5-5 and TRBJ1-3, with D possibly TRBD1 on 6 matching bases. Germline V CDR1 and CDR2: SGHKS, YYEKEE (reference sequence). Trimming removed 0 bases at V and 2 bases at J, with 21 bases between. This CDR3 has 19 residues. CDR3 in DNA: TGTGCCAGCAGCTTGGAGCAGGGGCGAATCCTTAATACTGGAAACACCATATATTTT. Encoded protein: CASSLEQGRILNTGNTIYF.